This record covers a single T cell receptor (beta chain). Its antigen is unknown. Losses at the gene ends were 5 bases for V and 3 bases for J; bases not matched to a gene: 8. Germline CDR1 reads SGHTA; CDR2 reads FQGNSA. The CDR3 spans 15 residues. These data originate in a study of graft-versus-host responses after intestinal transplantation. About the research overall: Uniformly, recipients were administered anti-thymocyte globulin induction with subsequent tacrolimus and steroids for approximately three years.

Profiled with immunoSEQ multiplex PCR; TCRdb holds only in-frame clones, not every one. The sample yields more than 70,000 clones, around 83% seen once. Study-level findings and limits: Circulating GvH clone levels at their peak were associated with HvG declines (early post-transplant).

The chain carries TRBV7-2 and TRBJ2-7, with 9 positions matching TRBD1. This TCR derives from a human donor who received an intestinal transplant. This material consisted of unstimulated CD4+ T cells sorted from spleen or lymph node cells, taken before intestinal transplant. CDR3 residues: CASSPRTGANYEQYF. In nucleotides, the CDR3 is TGTGCCAGCAGCCCCCGGACAGGGGCGAACTACGAGCAGTACTTC.